The clone carrying this TCR beta chain has just a few counts. As yet, its antigen is unknown. Germline assignment: CDR1 SGHRS and CDR2 YFSETQ. J lost 2 bases, V lost 4 bases, and 9 bases had no gene match. The CDR3 length is 16 residues. The data originate from a study of cytomegalovirus exposure and HLA in healthy donors. Study as a whole: An early release of data contained 80 million to 85 million unique TCRs, which came from HLA-typed donors. Findings and limits, study-wide: Serostatus for CMV was the only available immune exposure information.

13 Jbeta primers and 60 Vbeta primers were used for the PCR. Repertoires were generated with immunoSEQ multiplex PCR, while TCRdb's copy carries only in-frame clones and drops some. The sample lists some 99,000 clones; under 80% were seen once. V is TRBV5-1 and J is TRBJ1-3; TRBD1 agrees at 7 bases. Sequencing was done on a sample of PBMCs. The TCR sequence derives from a man in his forties in good health and CMV-seronegative. The CDR3 loop reads CASSGGTGAPGNTIYF. The CDR3 DNA sequence: TGCGCCAGCAGCGGGGGTACAGGGGCTCCTGGAAACACCATATATTTT.